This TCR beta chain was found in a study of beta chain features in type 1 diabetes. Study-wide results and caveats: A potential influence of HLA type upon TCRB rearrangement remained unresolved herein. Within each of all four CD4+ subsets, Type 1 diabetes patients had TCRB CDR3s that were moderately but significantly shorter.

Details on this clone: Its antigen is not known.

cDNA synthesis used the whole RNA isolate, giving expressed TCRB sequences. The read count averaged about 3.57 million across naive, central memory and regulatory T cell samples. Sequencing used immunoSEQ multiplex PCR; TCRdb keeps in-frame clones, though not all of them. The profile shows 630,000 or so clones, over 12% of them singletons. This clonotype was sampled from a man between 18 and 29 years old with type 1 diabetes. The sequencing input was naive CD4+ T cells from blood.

CDR3 coding DNA: TGTGCCAGCAGCCTAGGGGGACCTGGGAACACTGAAGCTTTCTTT. It specifies CASSLGGPGNTEAFF. V and J are TRBV28 and TRBJ1-1, with D possibly matching TRBD1 (6 bases). Germline values: CDR1 MDHEN, CDR2 SYDVKM. The CDR3 consists of 15 residues. Deletions cut 6 bases from V and 1 base from J, with 15 bases between. The entire variable domain, with the rest obtained from reference TRBV28 and TRBJ1-1, is as follows: DVKVTQSSRYLVKRTGEKVFLECVQDMDHENMFWYRQDPGLGLRLIYFSYDVKMKEKGDIPEGYSVSREKKERFSLILESASTNQTSMYLCASSLGGPGNTEAFFGQGTRLTVV.